This T cell receptor beta chain was documented in a study of spatial heterogeneity in lung cancer. Study information: Across the raw uncorrected reads, a unique TCR and UMI combination was observed, on average, more than ten times.

V dropped 6 bases and J dropped 2; count of bases not matched to a gene: 7. Germline-derived CDR1 and CDR2 are MDHEN and SYDVKM. There are 15 residues in the CDR3. Time point meaning: sample taken at primary tumor resection. The donors were about 67 patients with non-small cell lung cancer that was early-stage and untreated. Whole RNA obtained from tumor, nontumor lung or frozen PBMC underwent sequencing without sorting. This clonotype has more than one count but fewer than ten. What it binds is not known. Whole-study results and caveats: Counts of expanded alpha and beta TCRs within tumors tracked the tumor nonsynonymous mutation count.

Individually, TCR cDNA molecules were each labelled with a unique molecular identifier. One entry per CDR3 protein results from TCRdb running MiXCR on the 5' RACE reads. The sample consists of some 23,000 distinct CDR3 sequences, roughly 10% of them appearing once. J is TRBJ1-5 and V is TRBV28; 7 bases fit TRBD1. Sequencing was performed on lung tumor tissue, taken at surgery. The sequence was collected from a male donor with early-stage non-small cell lung cancer. The CDR3 DNA is TGTGCCAGCAGCCAGGGGGGTGGAGGCAATCAGCCCCAGCATTTT. This sequence encodes CASSQGGGGNQPQHF.